The 17 T cell receptor beta chains in this list originate from one sample, sequenced in a study of tumor and adjacent non-tumor tissue in lung cancer. No cell sorting was done before RNA was extracted from the tissue. The normal lung tissue was taken more than 3 cm from the tumor edge. The library came from three nested PCR rounds adapted from ARM-PCR protocols. TCRdb re-analysed the multiplex PCR reads in MiXCR, keeping a single row per CDR3 protein. The sample consists of about 48,000 distinct CDR3 sequences, less than 70% of them appearing once. Sequencing used distant non-tumor lung tissue. These receptors came from a woman aged 70-85 years with non-small cell lung cancer.

The chain couples TRBV12-3 or TRBV12-4 to TRBJ1-2; weak D call: TRBD1 (5 bases). The CDR3 covers 17 residues. Trimming shortened V by 4 bases and J by 4 bases, and 22 bases separated the two germline ends. The CDR3 DNA sequence: TGTGCCAGCAGTTCATCCCTTGGCGAGGGGCCTGCCTATGGCTACACCTTC. Amino acid sequence: CASSSSLGEGPAYGYTF.

As concerns this clonotype: A read error may explain this, as a much larger clone is one base away. V gene TRBV10-2 combines with J gene TRBJ2-5; the D gene is possibly TRBD2 (5 bases). V was clipped by 7 bases and J by 5 bases, with 14 bases between them. There are 13 residues in the CDR3. Germline CDR1 is WSHSY and CDR2 is SAAADI. The CDR3 here is CASTEEEWETQYF. CDR3 nucleotide sequence: TGCGCCAGCACGGAGGAGGAGTGGGAGACCCAGTACTTC.

This clonotype was picked up one time. The junction does not match germline at one end; this may be a read error. The chain carries TRBV6-5 and TRBJ2-5; a weak D match, TRBD1 (6 bases). Germline V gene lookup returns CDR1 MNHEY and CDR2 SVGAGI. CDR3 length: 16 amino acids. Written as DNA, the CDR3 is TGTGTCACCAGTTACTCGCCTGGGAAGGGGGAAGAGACCCTGTACTTC. Its protein is CVTSYSPGKGEETLYF.

This clonotype was found a few times. With a much larger clone just one base away, this may be a read error. The chain combines TRBV5-4 with TRBJ2-1; no clear D. CDR1 is SGHNT, CDR2 YYREEE, per germline (reference sequence). V gave up 4 bases and J gave up 5 bases, with 19 bases separating them. This CDR3 comprises 16 residues. The CDR3 is CASSLELSRPNNEQFF. Written as DNA, the CDR3 is TGTGCCAGCAGCCTAGAACTCTCCAGGCCCAACAATGAGCAGTTCTTC. The entire variable domain, with the rest obtained from reference TRBV5-4 and TRBJ2-1, is as follows: ETGVTQSPTHLIKTRGQQVTLRCSSQSGHNTVSWYQQALGQGPQFIFQYYREEENGRGNFPPRFSGLQFPNYSSELNVNALELDDSALYLCASSLELSRPNNEQFFGPGTRLTVL.

As for this clonotype: This CDR3 fails to terminate in the conserved phenylalanine or tryptophan, so it likely reflects a read error. The chain recombines TRBV4-2 with TRBJ2-2; possible D gene TRBD1, 5 bases. The CDR3 spans 16 residues. CDR1 and CDR2 (germline): LGHNA, YNFKEQ. DNA of the CDR3: TGTGCCAACAGCCAAGGGGCTGGCGTAACCACCGGGGAGCTGTTTTAT. Translated: CANSQGAGVTTGELFY.

As concerns this clonotype: It may be a read error: a sequence one base away is much more abundant. The rearrangement links TRBV20-1 to TRBJ2-3; 15 bases fit TRBD2. The CDR3 length is 15 residues. Germline assignment: CDR1 DFQATT and CDR2 SNEGSKA (reference sequence). J was trimmed by 5 bases and V by 7 bases; bases with no gene match: 7. The CDR3 DNA sequence: TGCAGTGTCCCTCGGACTAGCGGGAGGGGAGATACGCAGTATTTT. It codes for CSVPRTSGRGDTQYF.

Details on this clonotype: This is likely a read error, given that the CDR3 carries no conserved phenylalanine or tryptophan at its end. The V and J genes are TRBV11-3 and TRBJ2-1, with D possibly matching TRBD1 (6 bases). This CDR3 has 14 residues. Germline assignment: CDR1 SGHNT and CDR2 YENEEA. The V gene lost 0 bases and the J gene lost 5 bases, with 8 bases spanning the gap. The chain's CDR3 is CASSLDAGDNEQFL. CDR3 sequence (DNA): TGTGCCAGCAGCTTAGACGCAGGGGACAATGAGCAGTTCCTC.

The chain uses TRBV29-1 and TRBJ2-1; the D is unclear. V lost 4 bases and J lost 0, with 22 bases in between. Germline CDR1 and CDR2: SQVTM and ANQGSEA. CDR3 length equals 18 residues. In nucleotides, the CDR3 is TGCAGCGTTGGAAATATACCCTTCAGCGCCAGCTCCTACAATGAGCAGTTCTTC. This translates into CSVGNIPFSASSYNEQFF.

This clonotype was observed a few times. A much larger clone lies one base from this, so it may be a read error. The chain uses TRBV4-1 and TRBJ2-7; D gene uncertain. Germline CDR1 and CDR2: MGHRA and YSYEKL. This CDR3 is built from 16 residues. Here the CDR3 DNA reads TGCACCAGCAGCCAAGATCCGGCAGAGAGCTCCTACGAGCAGTACTTC. This translates into CTSSQDPAESSYEQYF.

For this clonotype: A much larger clone lies a single base off, so this may be a read error. The chain uses TRBV7-9 and TRBJ2-7, with 8 bases that match TRBD1. The CDR3 has 17 residues. Unmatched junction bases numbered 17, after V lost 10 bases and J lost 0 bases. Germline CDR1 SEHNR, CDR2 FQNEAQ (reference sequence). CDR3 amino acids: CANRNTGPGQVSYEQYF. The DNA of the CDR3 is TGTGCCAACAGGAATACGGGACCGGGACAGGTCTCCTACGAGCAGTACTTC.

The chain has TRBV30 and TRBJ2-7; weak D call: TRBD2 (6 bases). This CDR3 is 15 amino acids long. V was shortened by 0 bases and J by 5 bases, with 17 bases between the two germline ends. Germline assignment: CDR1 GTSNPN and CDR2 SVGIG (reference sequence). This CDR3 reads CAWSVWRSSGHEQYF. The CDR3 nucleotides are TGTGCCTGGAGTGTATGGCGGAGTAGCGGCCACGAGCAGTACTTC.

Of note for this clonotype: A read error is possible here, since a much larger clone lies one base away. The chain carries TRBV5-4 and TRBJ2-3, with 8 bases aligning to TRBD2. CDR1 and CDR2 (germline): SGHNT, YYREEE (reference sequence). V gave up 3 bases and J gave up 2 bases; unmatched junction bases: 11. This CDR3 is built from 17 residues. CDR3 nucleotides: TGTGCCAGCAGCTGGGGGTGGAGCGGGAGATTCACAGATACGCAGTATTTT. This sequence encodes CASSWGWSGRFTDTQYF.

This clonotype appeared a few times. CDR3 sequence: CADNHSGVGYGYTF. The DNA of the CDR3 is TGTGCCGACAATCATTCGGGAGTTGGCTATGGCTACACCTTC. The rearrangement links TRBV11-1 to TRBJ1-2; D call uncertain. Trimming stripped 11 bases from V and 4 bases from J, with 20 bases between. This CDR3 is 14 amino acids long. In germline, CDR1 is SGHAT, CDR2 FQDESV (reference sequence).

Only a few counts were recorded for this clonotype. In this CDR3 the conserved last residue, phenylalanine or tryptophan, is missing, so a read error is likely. The chain couples TRBV28 to TRBJ1-2; 8 positions match TRBD1. The CDR3 has 13 residues. From germline, CDR1 is MDHEN and CDR2 SYDVKM. V lost 10 bases, J lost 2 bases, and 6 bases stayed unmatched. The CDR3: CATRTGGNYGYTL. The DNA of the CDR3 is TGTGCCACCCGAACAGGGGGGAACTATGGCTACACCCTC.

This clonotype is a singleton in its sample. The V gene is TRBV7-9, the J gene TRBJ1-3, with D uncertain. This CDR3 comprises 14 residues. Germline V gene data show CDR1 as SEHNR and CDR2 as FQNEAQ (reference sequence). V lost 11 bases and J 2 bases, leaving 16 bases between the germline ends. The DNA for the CDR3 is TGTGCCGGCGGCTTTAATAGGGCTGGAAACACCATATATTTT. Amino acids: CAGGFNRAGNTIYF.

As for this clonotype: Since a much larger clone is just one base distant, this may be a read error. The chain couples TRBV30 to TRBJ1-2, with D unclear. V lost 1 base and J lost 2, with 8 bases in between. The CDR3 contains 13 residues. Looked up from germline, CDR1 is GTSNPN and CDR2 is SVGIG (reference sequence). The CDR3 loop is CAWSGEGNYGYTF. The CDR3 DNA is TGTGCCTGGAGTGGAGAGGGAAACTATGGCTACACCTTC. Combining the CDR3 with reference TRBV30 and TRBJ1-2 gives the whole variable domain SQTIHQWPATLVQPVGSPLSLECTVEGTSNPNLYWYRQAAGRGLQLLFYSVGIGQISSEVPQNLSASRPQDRQFILSSKKLLLSDSGFYLCAWSGEGNYGYTFGSGTRLTVV.

As for this clonotype: Just one base apart from a much larger clone, this may be a read error. V is TRBV20-1 and J is TRBJ1-1; TRBD1 matches 7 bases. J gave up 5 bases and V 6 bases, and 21 bases lay outside the gene matches. The germline V gene encodes CDR1 DFQATT and CDR2 SNEGSKA (reference sequence). There are 17 residues in the CDR3. In DNA, the CDR3 is TGCAGTGCGAGCGGGGAGGGGGCGAGGGGCGACGGGACTGAAGCTTTCTTT. Translating it yields CSASGEGARGDGTEAFF.